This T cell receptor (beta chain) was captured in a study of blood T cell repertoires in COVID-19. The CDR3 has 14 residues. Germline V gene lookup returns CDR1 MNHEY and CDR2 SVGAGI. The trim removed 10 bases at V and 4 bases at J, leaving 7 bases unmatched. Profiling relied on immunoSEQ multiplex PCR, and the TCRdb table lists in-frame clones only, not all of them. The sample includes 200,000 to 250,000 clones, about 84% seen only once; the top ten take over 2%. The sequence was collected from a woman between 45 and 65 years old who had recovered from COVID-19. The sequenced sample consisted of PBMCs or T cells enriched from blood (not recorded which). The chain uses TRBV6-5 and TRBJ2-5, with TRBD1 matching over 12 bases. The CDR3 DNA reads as TGTGCCACCAAAAGGGACAGGGGGCTAGAGACCCAGTACTTC. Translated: CATKRDRGLETQYF.